Below, 22 T cell receptor beta chains from the same sample are listed, as sequenced in a study of control samples from healthy donors and cancer patients. Assay: immunoSEQ multiplex PCR; the TCRdb copy retains only in-frame clones and omits some. The sample lists 90,000 to 150,000 clones; around 88% were seen once. Sequencing used blood. The source is a man between 35 and 55 years old in good health.

V usage is TRBV7-9 and J usage is TRBJ1-2; D unclear. V gave up 5 bases and J gave up 2 bases, with 12 bases separating them. The CDR3 loop spans 14 amino acids. Germline V gene sequence: CDR1 SEHNR, CDR2 FQNEAQ (reference sequence). The CDR3 here is CASSAPEGNYGYTF. CDR3 coding DNA: TGTGCCAGCAGCGCCCCGGAAGGCAACTATGGCTACACCTTC.

V is TRBV20-1 and J is TRBJ2-2; TRBD1 might be the D (5 bases). The CDR3 has 16 amino acids. The V and J ends lost 3 bases and 1 base respectively, with 15 bases between them. Germline V gene sequence: CDR1 DFQATT, CDR2 SNEGSKA (reference sequence). The CDR3 DNA reads TGCAGTGCTAGTCACAGGAGTCGTAGGAACACCGGGGAGCTGTTTTTT. Its protein is CSASHRSRRNTGELFF.

The gene calls are TRBV12-3 or TRBV12-4 and TRBJ1-1, with D hard to call. CDR3 length: 11 residues. Trimming took 2 bases from V and 5 from J, leaving 3 bases between them. The CDR3 region is CASSLSTEAFF. The CDR3 coding sequence is TGTGCCAGCAGTTTATCTACTGAAGCTTTCTTT.

This clone has only one observation. The V and J genes are TRBV11-2 and TRBJ2-3; 7 bases are shared with TRBD2. The CDR3 contains 15 residues. In germline, CDR1 is SGHAT, CDR2 FQNNGV. The ends lost 0 bases at V and 3 bases at J; junction bases unmatched: 3. The DNA of the CDR3 is TGTGCCAGCAGCTTAGAGCGGGGGTTGACAGATACGCAGTATTTT. It encodes CASSLERGLTDTQYF.

The chain couples TRBV29-1 to TRBJ1-5; 9 bases agree with TRBD1. CDR3 length: 14 residues. The V and J ends lost 6 bases and 1 base, in that order; junction bases with no gene match: 4. Germline V lookup: CDR1 SQVTM, CDR2 ANQGSEA. For the CDR3, the DNA is TGCAGCGTCGGGGGACAGGGAAGCAATCAGCCCCAGCATTTT. It specifies CSVGGQGSNQPQHF.

The sample holds a few counts of this clone. The CDR3, as DNA: TGTGCCAGCAGCAAAGGGGCTAGTGAGCAGTACTTC. Translating gives CASSKGASEQYF. The chain carries TRBV21-1 and TRBJ2-7. TRBV21-1 has pseudogene status. There are 12 residues in the CDR3.

This clone was seen a few times. CDR3: CASSPGNGNTQYF. The CDR3 DNA reads TGTGCCAGCTCACCCGGTAATGGAAATACGCAGTATTTT. V and J are TRBV18 and TRBJ2-3; D ambiguous. CDR1 is KGHSH and CDR2 is LQKENI in the germline V gene. The CDR3 totals 13 residues. V lost 3 bases, J lost 7 bases, and 11 bases lay in between.

CDR3 loop: CASSYSRIFGTPETQYF. The DNA for the CDR3 is TGTGCCAGCAGTTACTCGAGGATATTTGGGACTCCAGAGACCCAGTACTTC. The chain couples TRBV6-7 to TRBJ2-5; maybe TRBD2 (6 bases). TRBV6-7 is filed as an ORF, its function uncertain. The CDR3 is 17 amino acids. Trimming took off 0 bases at V and 4 bases at J, with 18 bases between the two ends.

The chain recombines TRBV4-2 with TRBJ2-2, with TRBD2 identical over 14 bases. Germline V gene data show CDR1 as LGHNA and CDR2 as YNFKEQ. V shed 1 base, J shed 1 base, and the junction held 5 bases outside the gene matches. This CDR3 has 19 amino acids. The CDR3 DNA reads TGTGCCAGCAGCCAAGTCGGGACTAGCGGGGGAAAGAACACCGGGGAGCTGTTTTTT. Residues: CASSQVGTSGGKNTGELFF.

The chain recombines TRBV6-5 with TRBJ1-2; D gene uncertain. V lost 0 bases to trimming and J lost 4 bases, with 6 bases between them. CDR3 length: 13 amino acids. Germline values: CDR1 MNHEY, CDR2 SVGAGI. This CDR3 reads CASSYSKGYGYTF. CDR3 sequence (DNA): TGTGCCAGCAGTTACTCGAAGGGCTATGGCTACACCTTC.

The rearrangement joins TRBV15 to TRBJ2-3; no reliable D call. Germline V gene sequence: CDR1 LNHNV, CDR2 YYDKDF (reference sequence). V lost 2 bases, J lost 0 bases, and 12 bases lay in between. This CDR3 has 16 amino acids. CDR3 DNA sequence: TGTGCCACCAGCAGATTAGACAACACCAGCACAGATACGCAGTATTTT. It yields the protein CATSRLDNTSTDTQYF.

The V call is TRBV6-6, the J call TRBJ2-7; 9 nucleotides align to TRBD1. Germline CDR1 is MNHNY and CDR2 is SVGAGI (reference sequence). The CDR3 covers 14 residues. The junction had 9 bases not matched to a gene; V was cut back by 8 bases and J by 4 bases. CDR3 DNA sequence: TGTGCCAGCCGAACGGGACAGGGAATTTACGAGCAGTACTTC. Its translation is CASRTGQGIYEQYF.

CDR3 in amino acids: CASSFSGPGEQYF. The CDR3 nucleotides read TGTGCCAGCAGCTTCTCAGGGCCGGGGGAGCAGTACTTC. V gene TRBV7-9 combines with J gene TRBJ2-7; the D call may be TRBD1 or TRBD2 (5 bases each). From germline, CDR1 is SEHNR and CDR2 FQNEAQ (reference sequence). The CDR3 is made up of 13 amino acids. The V end was cut by 3 bases, the J end by 7 bases, with 13 bases between.

V and J are TRBV7-3 and TRBJ2-2, with D uncertain. The CDR3 has 15 residues. Trimming removed 2 bases from V and 4 bases from J, with 11 bases in between. Germline CDR1 is SGHTA and CDR2 is FQGTGA. The CDR3, as DNA: TGTGCCAGCAGCTTACCGGGTCCCTCCACCGGGGAGCTGTTTTTT. Its protein is CASSLPGPSTGELFF.

The chain employs TRBV6-6 and TRBJ1-1; possibly TRBD1 for D (5 bases). Germline CDR1 MNHNY, CDR2 SVGAGI (reference sequence). Trimming shortened V by 2 bases and J by 1 base, and 5 bases separated the two germline ends. CDR3 length: 13 residues. This CDR3 reads CASSYGGNTEAFF. Here the CDR3 DNA reads TGTGCCAGCAGTTACGGGGGGAACACTGAAGCTTTCTTT.

The chain uses TRBV6-5 and TRBJ2-2; 9 positions agree with TRBD1. V lost 6 bases and J lost 4; bases outside the gene matches: 6. The length of the CDR3 is 15 residues. The germline V gene has CDR1 MNHEY and CDR2 SVGAGI. CDR3 in amino acids: CASRSGQGFTGELFF. CDR3 DNA: TGTGCCAGCAGATCGGGACAGGGTTTCACCGGGGAGCTGTTTTTT.

The chain uses TRBV18 and TRBJ1-4; 8 bases are a match to TRBD1. The CDR3 runs to 14 residues. Trimming cost V 6 bases and J 4 bases; bases outside gene matches: 4. The germline V gene has CDR1 KGHSH and CDR2 LQKENI. CDR3: CASSWGQDNEKLFF. The CDR3 coding sequence is TGTGCCAGCTCGTGGGGACAGGATAATGAAAAACTGTTTTTT.

The chain recombines TRBV5-6 with TRBJ1-1; D is undetermined. V was clipped by 1 base and J by 2 bases, with 12 bases between them. The CDR3 runs 15 residues. Germline loops: CDR1 SGHDT, CDR2 YYEEEE. The CDR3 spells CASSLLPSQNTEAFF. As DNA, the CDR3 is TGTGCCAGCAGCTTGTTGCCGAGCCAAAACACTGAAGCTTTCTTT.

The DNA for the CDR3 is TGTGCCAGCAGCCTTGCGTGGGGGGGCACAGATACGCAGTATTTT. Protein product: CASSLAWGGTDTQYF. V is TRBV5-8 and J is TRBJ2-3; TRBD2 is a possible D gene (6 bases). The ends were cut back, 4 bases at V and 1 base at J, with 13 bases in the middle. Germline loops: CDR1 SGHTS, CDR2 YDEGEE. The length of the CDR3 is 15 residues. Together with reference TRBV5-8 and TRBJ2-3, the CDR3 gives the full variable domain: EAGVTQSPTHLIKTRGQQATLRCSPISGHTSVYWYQQALGLGLQFLLWYDEGEERNRGNFPPRFSGRQFPNYSSELNVNALELEDSALYLCASSLAWGGTDTQYFGPGTRLTVL.

The gene calls are TRBV7-2 and TRBJ1-2; TRBD1 aligns across 9 bases. From germline, CDR1 is SGHTA and CDR2 FQGNSA. Trimming cost V 5 bases and J 4 bases; bases outside gene matches: 11. The CDR3 is 16 amino acids. The DNA for the CDR3 is TGTGCCAGCAGCCCCTGGGACAGGGACCTTAGCTATGGCTACACCTTC. Translating it yields CASSPWDRDLSYGYTF.

This clone was found once. The rearrangement uses TRBV5-1 and TRBJ1-3; 10 bases match TRBD1. CDR1 SGHRS and CDR2 YFSETQ come from the germline V gene. There are 18 residues in the CDR3. V shed 0 bases and J 0 bases; nucleotides not matched to a gene: 6. DNA for the CDR3: TGCGCCAGCAGCTTGGGGGACAGGGGAATGTCCTCTGGAAACACCATATATTTT. Translating gives CASSLGDRGMSSGNTIYF.

V is TRBV5-4 and J is TRBJ2-7; 11 bases are a match to TRBD1. Germline CDR1 is SGHNT and CDR2 is YYREEE (reference sequence). V was pared by 4 bases and J by 2 bases, with 8 bases of the junction left unmatched. The CDR3 runs to 16 residues. Here the CDR3 reads CASSQPPGQGAYEQYF. The DNA of the CDR3 is TGTGCCAGCAGCCAACCACCGGGACAGGGGGCCTACGAGCAGTACTTC. Variable domain in full (rest from reference TRBV5-4 and TRBJ2-7): ETGVTQSPTHLIKTRGQQVTLRCSSQSGHNTVSWYQQALGQGPQFIFQYYREEENGRGNFPPRFSGLQFPNYSSELNVNALELDDSALYLCASSQPPGQGAYEQYFGPGTRLTVT.